This record concerns one TCR beta chain sequence. The assay was immunoSEQ multiplex PCR, and TCRdb's table has in-frame clones only and misses some. Of over 200,000 clones listed, roughly 80% were seen once; the top ten hold roughly 5%. The entry originates in a study of blood T cell repertoires in COVID-19. CDR3 length: 13 amino acids. Germline loops: CDR1 MNHEY, CDR2 SVGAGI. Trimming took off 6 bases at V and 7 bases at J, with 10 bases between the two ends. This sequence joins TRBV6-5 and TRBJ1-6; D is ambiguous. Sequencing input: peripheral blood. The origin of this receptor is a human donor in a cohort sampled during active COVID-19. The CDR3: CASRKTRNSPLHF. The CDR3 bases are TGTGCCAGCAGGAAAACAAGAAATTCACCCCTCCACTTT.